This TCR beta chain originates from a study of control samples from healthy donors and cancer patients (dated by TCRdb to about 2020). On this clone: Its cognate antigen has yet to be identified. Base qualities were left out, and no much larger clone turns up one base away.

The CDR3 numbers 16 residues from cysteine through phenylalanine. Here the CDR3 DNA is all that survives: 48 bases in frame from base 1. V is cut by 5 bases and J by 3 bases, and the space between the germline ends is 19 bases. CDR1 and CDR2, per the germline V gene, are MDHEN and SYDVKM. Library prep was done by the immunoSEQ multiplex PCR assay. In its TCRdb copy, this immuneACCESS table keeps in-frame sequences only and misses some clones. Where compared with another copy, unresolved V genes explain less than half of these, and the others have no known cause. The sample records about 130,000 clones, around 92% of which are singletons. The top ten clonotypes cover less than 2.5% of the sample.

Sequencing was carried out using blood. The V and J genes are TRBV28 and TRBJ1-2; a tentative D match to TRBD1 spans 5 bases. The TCR comes from a woman aged 45-65 years in good health. The DNA sequence reads TGTGCCAGCAGTCCCCCTTTGGGTGACAGCTACTATGGCTACACCTTC. Translation gives CASSPPLGDSYYGYTF.